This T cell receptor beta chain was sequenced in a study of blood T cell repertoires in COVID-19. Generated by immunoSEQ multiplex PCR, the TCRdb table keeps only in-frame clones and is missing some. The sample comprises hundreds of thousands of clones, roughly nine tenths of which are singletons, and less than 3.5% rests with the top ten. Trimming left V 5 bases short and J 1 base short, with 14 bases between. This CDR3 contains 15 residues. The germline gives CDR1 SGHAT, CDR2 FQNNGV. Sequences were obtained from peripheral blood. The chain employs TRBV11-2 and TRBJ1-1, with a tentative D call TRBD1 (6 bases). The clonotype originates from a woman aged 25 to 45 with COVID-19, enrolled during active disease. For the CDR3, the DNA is TGTGCCAGCAGCGTTTGGGGGCGGGCGAACACTGAAGCTTTCTTT. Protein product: CASSVWGRANTEAFF.